Below are 13 T cell receptor beta chains sequenced from a single sample in a study of blood T cell repertoires in COVID-19. Sequencing was performed with immunoSEQ multiplex PCR; in TCRdb, only in-frame clones are kept and a portion is missing. The sample records a few hundred thousand clones, approximately 90% being singletons. Sequencing was carried out using peripheral blood. Every receptor here comes from a man aged 50 to 60 with acute or convalescent COVID-19.

The CDR3 is CASSLQGASGNTIYF. CDR3 sequence (DNA): TGTGCCAGCAGCCTACAGGGGGCTTCAGGAAACACCATATATTTT. This chain joins TRBV3-1 (or the pseudogene TRBV3-2) and TRBJ1-3; 9 bases map to TRBD1. In germline, CDR1 is LGHDT, CDR2 YNNKEL (reference sequence). This CDR3 has 15 amino acids. The junction had 5 bases not matched to a gene; V was cut back by 4 bases and J by 4 bases.

This chain links TRBV5-1 with TRBJ1-2; D is ambiguous. Germline V CDR1 and CDR2: SGHRS, YFSETQ. The CDR3 loop spans 12 amino acids. V lost 6 bases and J lost 4, with 10 bases in between. The CDR3 loop is CASNEGGYGYTF. The CDR3 coding sequence is TGCGCCAGCAACGAGGGCGGCTATGGCTACACCTTC. Full variable domain (rest looked up from reference TRBV5-1 and TRBJ1-2): KAGVTQTPRYLIKTRGQQVTLSCSPISGHRSVSWYQQTPGQGLQFLFEYFSETQRNKGNFPGRFSGRQFSNSRSEMNVSTLELGDSALYLCASNEGGYGYTFGSGTRLTVV.

The chain is built from TRBV3-1 (or the pseudogene TRBV3-2) and TRBJ2-7; a possible D gene is TRBD1 (5 bases). Per the germline V gene, CDR1 is LGHDT and CDR2 is YNNKEL (reference sequence). The CDR3 is made up of 15 amino acids. V lost 0 bases, J lost 2 bases, and 11 bases lay in between. The CDR3 region has the DNA TGTGCCAGCAGCCAAGATCCGAAGGGGACCTACGAGCAGTACTTC. Translation gives CASSQDPKGTYEQYF.

This clone occurred a few times. The chain links TRBV7-9 to TRBJ2-7; 7 nucleotides line up with TRBD1. CDR3 length equals 15 residues. Looked up from germline, CDR1 is SEHNR and CDR2 is FQNEAQ (reference sequence). V was clipped by 2 bases and J by 3 bases; unmatched bases: 7. The DNA of the CDR3 is TGTGCCAGCAGCTTAAGGGGGCTCTTGGGCTACGAGCAGTACTTC. This gives the protein CASSLRGLLGYEQYF. Full variable domain (missing parts from reference TRBV7-9 and TRBJ2-7): DTGVSQNPRHKITKRGQNVTFRCDPISEHNRLYWYRQTLGQGPEFLTYFQNEAQLEKSRLLSDRFSAERPKGSFSTLEIQRTEQGDSAMYLCASSLRGLLGYEQYFGPGTRLTVT.

The rearrangement uses TRBV19 and TRBJ2-6; perhaps TRBD1 as D (7 bases). The germline V gene has CDR1 LNHDA and CDR2 SQIVND (reference sequence). CDR3 length: 15 amino acids. Trimming shortened V by 6 bases and J by 4 bases, and 13 bases separated the two germline ends. The CDR3 DNA reads TGTGCCAGTAGGGAGGGGGCAGCGGGGGCCAACGTCCTGACTTTC. Translating it yields CASREGAAGANVLTF.

J is TRBJ2-5 and V is TRBV30, with D possibly TRBD1 on 6 matching bases. The CDR3 spans 12 residues. Looked up from germline, CDR1 is GTSNPN and CDR2 is SVGIG (reference sequence). Trimming pared 5 bases from V and 5 bases from J, leaving 12 bases between. CDR3 nucleotides: TGTGCCTGGGGAGGACAGTGGGAGACCCAGTACTTC. Its translation is CAWGGQWETQYF.

The chain employs TRBV5-6 and TRBJ1-5; 8 positions agree with TRBD1. The CDR3 has 16 amino acids. Trimming removed 4 bases from V and 3 bases from J; junction bases left unmatched: 9. The germline V gene encodes CDR1 SGHDT and CDR2 YYEEEE. CDR3 in DNA: TGTGCCAGCAGCAATAGACGGGGACAGGTCAATCAGCCCCAGCATTTT. It codes for CASSNRRGQVNQPQHF.

V usage is TRBV10-3 and J usage is TRBJ2-5; 13 bases line up with TRBD2. The CDR3 sequence is 17 residues long. The germline gives CDR1 ENHRY, CDR2 SYGVKD. Trimming took 6 bases from V and 3 from J; bases not matched to a gene: 10. The CDR3 sequence is CAISQNKGLAGEETQYF. The CDR3 nucleotides are TGTGCCATCAGCCAAAATAAAGGACTAGCGGGGGAAGAGACCCAGTACTTC.

This rearrangement joins TRBV2 to TRBJ2-2, with D perhaps matching TRBD1 (6 bases). Between the trimmed V and J ends, which lost 0 bases and 5 bases, there was a span of 10 bases. This CDR3 is built from 15 residues. Germline V CDR1 and CDR2: SNHLY, FYNNEI. CDR3 protein: CASSEARGWTGELFF. CDR3 in DNA: TGTGCCAGCAGTGAAGCCAGGGGTTGGACCGGGGAGCTGTTTTTT.

CDR3: CASSTRLGAGGRNNEQFF. DNA of the CDR3: TGTGCCAGCAGCACCCGACTGGGAGCGGGGGGGCGCAACAATGAGCAGTTCTTC. The chain is built from TRBV9 and TRBJ2-1; 10 bases map to TRBD2. V lost 4 bases to trimming and J lost 5 bases; unmatched junction nucleotides: 15. Germline CDR1 SGDLS, CDR2 YYNGEE. The CDR3 extends over 18 amino acids.

This clone turned up a few times. The V gene is TRBV11-2, the J gene TRBJ1-6; 9 bases line up with TRBD1. Germline lookup yields CDR1 SGHAT and CDR2 FQNNGV. The trim removed 4 bases at V and 13 bases at J, leaving 14 bases unmatched. This CDR3 spans 16 amino acids. The CDR3 region is CASSSRLGQGGRPLHF. DNA of the CDR3: TGTGCCAGCAGCTCACGACTGGGACAGGGAGGAAGGCCCCTCCACTTT.

V usage is TRBV4-1 and J usage is TRBJ2-2; TRBD1 agrees at 9 bases. The CDR3 length is 17 residues. Germline V lookup: CDR1 MGHRA, CDR2 YSYEKL. Unmatched junction bases numbered 12, after V lost 5 bases and J lost 5 bases. The CDR3 spells CASSSYRGQSTTGELFF. For the CDR3, the DNA is TGCGCCAGCAGCTCGTACAGGGGGCAAAGCACAACCGGGGAGCTGTTTTTT.

This chain joins TRBV6-6 and TRBJ2-7, with 7 positions matching TRBD1. Germline lookup yields CDR1 MNHNY and CDR2 SVGAGI (reference sequence). This CDR3 has 13 amino acids. J lost 2 bases, V lost 5 bases, and 3 bases had no gene match. The CDR3 is CASSDGTAYEQYF. CDR3 in DNA: TGTGCCAGCAGTGACGGGACAGCCTACGAGCAGTACTTC.